This T cell receptor beta chain was retrieved from a study of T cells after yellow fever vaccination. Germline CDR1 SGHRS, CDR2 YFSETQ. V was pared by 4 bases and J by 1 base, with 14 bases between. This CDR3 is 15 amino acids long. Concerning this clonotype: No antigen is known for it.

Study-wide findings and caveats: The study noted that FACS-sorted repertoires could contain abundant clonotypes contaminating from the bulk population. Once the booster was given, most primary-vaccination clones reappeared, at about 96% for CD4 and approximately 88% for CD8. The study found a weaker secondary response that peaked faster, day 5 versus 15.

TCRdb reanalysed the 5' RACE reads using MiXCR and keeps one entry per CDR3 protein. The repertoire consists of more than 300,000 distinct CDR3 sequences, with around a tenth occurring once and the leading ten covering approximately 3.3%. The V gene is TRBV5-1, the J gene TRBJ2-5; D is tentatively TRBD1 or TRBD2 (6 bases each). The source of this sequence is a man between 18 and 35 years old who received the YFV17D yellow fever vaccine. This sample comprised CD4+ T cells sorted from PBMCs, obtained 45 days after the yellow fever booster vaccination. The CDR3 DNA reads as TGCGCCAGCAGCACGGCAGGGGACTTCCAAGAGACCCAGTACTTC. Translating gives CASSTAGDFQETQYF.